A selection of T cell receptor beta chains follows, all from one sample in a study of OX40 agonist ivuxolimab in advanced cancers. Here immunoSEQ multiplex PCR was the method, and the copy in TCRdb shows in-frame clones only, minus some. The repertoire holds approximately 60,000 clones, with 80% to 90% as singletons. This sample comprised CD4+ or CD8+ T cells sorted from blood, obtained in a trial of the OX40 agonist ivuxolimab. The receptor set was obtained from an adult with an advanced solid tumor such as melanoma, head and neck, liver or kidney cancer. CDR3s include the opening cysteine and the closing phenylalanine or tryptophan. A D gene is named only where the DNA matches it firmly. Expanded clones are given a class, and other clones once, few, many or no size at all.

TRBV27	NA	TRBJ2-1	NA	13	TGTGCCAGCAGTCGTCGGGGGGCATATGAGCAGTTCTTC	CASSRRGAYEQFF
TRBV13	TRBD1	TRBJ1-3	NA	17	TGTGCCAGCAGTGACACCGGGACAGGGAGCTCTGGAAACACCATATATTTT	CASSDTGTGSSGNTIYF
TRBV23-1	TRBD1	TRBJ2-7	NA	16	TGCGCCAGCAGTCGGTTCGCGACAGGGGGGATCTACGAGCAGTACTTC	CASSRFATGGIYEQYF
TRBV11-1	NA	TRBJ1-1	few	13	TGTGCCAGCAGGGAACGAAGAAACACTGAAGCTTTCTTT	CASRERRNTEAFF
TRBV19	NA	TRBJ1-2	NA	16	TGTGCCAGTAGAATGGGCAGGGAATACTTTGACTATGGCTACACCTTC	CASRMGREYFDYGYTF
TRBV10-3	TRBD1	TRBJ1-2	NA	15	TGTGCCATCAGTGAGACAGGACAGGTTAACTATGGCTACACCTTC	CAISETGQVNYGYTF
TRBV27	NA	TRBJ2-7	NA	14	TGTGCCAGCAGTTTAACAGGGACGGCCTACGAGCAGTACTTC	CASSLTGTAYEQYF
TRBV19	NA	TRBJ2-1	NA	15	TGTGCCAGTAGTCTAAACTTGGACAGCTACAATGAGCAGTTCTTC	CASSLNLDSYNEQFF
TRBV15	NA	TRBJ1-4	NA	12	TGTGCCACCAGGGCGGGAAATGAAAAACTGTTTTTT	CATRAGNEKLFF
TRBV30	NA	TRBJ2-1	NA	13	TGTGCCTGGAGTGTACAGGTTGTCAATGAGCAGTTCTTC	CAWSVQVVNEQFF
TRBV4-1	NA	TRBJ1-5	NA	15	TGCGCCAGCAGCCAAGTGGTCGGAAGCAATCAGCCCCAGCATTTT	CASSQVVGSNQPQHF
TRBV5-4	TRBD1	TRBJ1-6	NA	14	TGTGCCAGCAGCTTTGGACAGGGGCCTTCACCCCTCCACTTT	CASSFGQGPSPLHF
TRBV2	NA	TRBJ2-1	NA	13	TGTGCCAGCAGTGTCTACGACTACAATGAGCAGTTCTTC	CASSVYDYNEQFF
TRBV5-1	TRBD1	TRBJ2-7	once	14	TGCGCCAGCAGCTCCCGGGACAGGGGGTTCGAGCAGTACTTC	CASSSRDRGFEQYF
TRBV28	NA	TRBJ1-1	NA	13	TGTGCCAGCAGTTGGGGCAGGAACACTGAAGCTTTCTTT	CASSWGRNTEAFF
TRBV5-4	NA	TRBJ2-5	NA	14	TGTGCCAGCAGCTTATCATTCGGGGTGAAGACCCAGTACTTC	CASSLSFGVKTQYF
TRBV19	NA	TRBJ2-7	once	13	TGTGCCAGTAGACCGACAGGTCCCTACGAGCAGTACTTC	CASRPTGPYEQYF
TRBV13	TRBD2	TRBJ2-1	NA	17	TGTGCCAGCAGAAAGTCCTCCGGGACTACCGTATACAATGAGCAGTTCTTC	CASRKSSGTTVYNEQFF
TRBV6-1	TRBD1	TRBJ1-1	NA	15	TGTGCCAGCAGCGAATGGACAGGGATGAACACTGAAGCTTTCTTT	CASSEWTGMNTEAFF
TRBV28	TRBD2	TRBJ2-7	NA	17	TGTGCCCGCAGTTCGGGGGGGGCTAGCGGGAGGGCCACCGAGCAGTACTTC	CARSSGGASGRATEQYF
TRBV4-1	NA	TRBJ1-2	NA	14	TGCGCCAGCACTGGAGGGGGGGGCAAATATGGCTACACCTTC	CASTGGGGKYGYTF
TRBV20-1	NA	TRBJ1-1	NA	11	TGCAGTGCCCCCGGGGGGAGGGGAGCTTTCTTT	CSAPGGRGAFF
TRBV19	NA	TRBJ1-1	NA	16	TGTGCCAGTAACTCCGGGTCATGGGCTTTGAACACTGAAGCTTTCTTT	CASNSGSWALNTEAFF
TRBV29-1	TRBD2	TRBJ2-1	NA	15	TGCAGCTTTCTTAGCGGGGGGACAACCTACAATGAGCAGTTCTTC	CSFLSGGTTYNEQFF
TRBV25-1	NA	TRBJ2-1	NA	14	TGTGCCAGCAGTGAAGGGGGACACTACAATGAGCAGTTCTTC	CASSEGGHYNEQFF
TRBV11-2	TRBD1	TRBJ2-7	NA	15	TGTGCCAGCAGCTTAGGGACAGGGTTGTGGTACGAGCAGTACTTC	CASSLGTGLWYEQYF
TRBV19	TRBD1	TRBJ1-2	few	15	TGTGCCAGTAGTATATCTCCAGGGGGGAACTATGGCTACACCTTC	CASSISPGGNYGYTF
TRBV6-6	TRBD1	TRBJ1-5	NA	15	TGTGCCAGCAGTTACTCGGGACAGGGCAATCAGCCCCAGCATTTT	CASSYSGQGNQPQHF
TRBV28	NA	TRBJ2-3	NA	15	TGTGCCAGCAGTTTACTTCTAAGGGGACCTCTAGGGCAGTATTTT	CASSLLLRGPLGQYF
TRBV5-1	TRBD1	TRBJ2-7	NA	14	TGCGCCAGCAGCTGGGGGACAGGGGGATACGAGCAGTACTTC	CASSWGTGGYEQYF
TRBV10-3	TRBD1	TRBJ2-3	NA	15	TGTGCCGTAAAGACTGACAGGGATTTCACAGATACGCAGTATTTT	CAVKTDRDFTDTQYF
TRBV19	NA	TRBJ2-4	NA	13	TGTGCCAGTAGTAGCGAGGGGTTCGGCATTCAGTACTTC	CASSSEGFGIQYF
TRBV27	NA	TRBJ2-2	NA	12	TGTGCCAGCAGTTCGAACACCGGGGAGCTGTTTTTT	CASSSNTGELFF
TRBV19	NA	TRBJ2-3	NA	12	TGTGCCAGTAGTGTCGGTGTGGATACGCAGTATTTT	CASSVGVDTQYF
TRBV7-9	NA	TRBJ1-2	NA	15	TGTGCCAGCAGCTTAGGGAGGACCCCCTTTCGTGGCTACACCTTC	CASSLGRTPFRGYTF
TRBV7-6	NA	TRBJ2-7	NA	13	TGTGCCAGCAGCCAGACGAATCCCTACGAGCAGTACTTC	CASSQTNPYEQYF
TRBV30	NA	TRBJ2-3	NA	15	TGTGCCTGGAGTCAACTAGCAGCTAGCACAGATACGCAGTATTTT	CAWSQLAASTDTQYF
TRBV25-1	NA	TRBJ2-2	NA	13	TGTGCCAGCAGTGGGTCCAGGTTCGGGGAGCTGTTTTTT	CASSGSRFGELFF
TRBV1	NA	TRBJ2-1	NA	14	TGCACCAGCAGCCAGAGGGGGCATGTTAATGAGCAGTTCTTC	CTSSQRGHVNEQFF
TRBV6-1	NA	TRBJ2-6	NA	18	TGTGCCAGCAGTGAAAGGGTCTACAGGCGCCCGGGGGCCAACGTCCTGACTTTC	CASSERVYRRPGANVLTF